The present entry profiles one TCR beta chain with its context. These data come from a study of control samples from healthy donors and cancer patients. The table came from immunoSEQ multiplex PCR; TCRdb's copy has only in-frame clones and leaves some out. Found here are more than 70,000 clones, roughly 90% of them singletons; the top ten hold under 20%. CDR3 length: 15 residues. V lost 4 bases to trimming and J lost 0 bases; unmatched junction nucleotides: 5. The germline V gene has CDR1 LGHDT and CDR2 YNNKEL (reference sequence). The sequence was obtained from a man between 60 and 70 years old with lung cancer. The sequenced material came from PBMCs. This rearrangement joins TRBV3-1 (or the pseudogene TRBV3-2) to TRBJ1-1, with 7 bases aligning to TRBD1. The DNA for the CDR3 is TGTGCCAGCAGCCCTTTGGGACAGATGAACACTGAAGCTTTCTTT. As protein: CASSPLGQMNTEAFF.